Sequencing of this TCR beta chain was carried out in a study of cytomegalovirus exposure and HLA in healthy donors. With respect to this clone: Antigen specificity is unknown.

The CDR3 sequence is 10 residues long. The germline V gene has CDR1 SGHRS and CDR2 YFSETQ. V was clipped by 4 bases and J by 7 bases, with 5 bases between them. Vbeta (60) and Jbeta (13) primers were used in the PCR. This table comes from immunoSEQ multiplex PCR, and its TCRdb copy is limited to in-frame clones, with some not included. This sample yields 120,000 or so clones, of which 75% to 90% are seen a single time; 2% to 2.5% belongs to the top ten. Study results and limitations: About 90% or about 30% of the time was how often most TCR beta V segments were productive, according to an earlier analysis.

This TCR came from a young man in good health and CMV-seronegative. The sequenced sample consisted of PBMCs. The chain uses TRBV5-1 and TRBJ1-2; D not certain. CDR3 DNA: TGCGCCAGCAGCCCCTCTGGCTACACCTTC. As protein: CASSPSGYTF.